The 28 T cell receptor beta chains listed next were all sequenced from one sample in a study of shared clonotypes between healthy human individuals. The data were produced by immunoSEQ multiplex PCR, yet TCRdb's version contains in-frame clones alone and is incomplete. The sample carries more than 850,000 clones, 75% to 85% recorded once. Material for sequencing was memory CD4+ T cells from PBMCs. Subset denoted: CD45RA-negative fraction. The receptors stem from a man aged 18-30 years in good health. Some clones in this sample may be carry-over from other donors' samples.

The rearrangement uses TRBV27 and TRBJ1-2; D is ambiguous. The CDR3 loop spans 14 amino acids. The germline gives CDR1 MNHEY, CDR2 SMNVEV (reference sequence). V was pared by 2 bases and J by 1 base, with 8 bases between. CDR3 DNA: TGTGCCAGCAGTTTACGGGCTCTTAACTATGGCTACACCTTC. This sequence encodes CASSLRALNYGYTF.

The rearrangement joins TRBV28 to TRBJ2-3; D may match TRBD1 or TRBD2 (5 bases each). Deletions cut 4 bases from V and 4 bases from J, with 12 bases between. CDR1 is MDHEN and CDR2 is SYDVKM in the germline V gene. The CDR3 has 14 residues. CDR3: CASSSPGRPDTQYF. CDR3 DNA: TGTGCCAGCAGTTCGCCAGGGAGACCAGATACGCAGTATTTT.

CDR3 in DNA: TGCGCCAGCAGCCCGACCCGTTCTTCCGGGGGTCCAGAGACCCAGTACTTC. Its translation: CASSPTRSSGGPETQYF. This sequence joins TRBV4-3 and TRBJ2-5; D is perhaps TRBD2 (6 bases). CDR3 size: 17 residues. Looked up from germline, CDR1 is LGHNA and CDR2 is YSLEER. Between the trimmed V and J ends, which lost 4 bases and 4 bases, there was a span of 22 bases.

This chain joins TRBV2 and TRBJ1-1; possible D gene TRBD1, 6 bases. Trimming removed 3 bases at V and 5 bases at J, with 7 bases between. This CDR3 has 12 residues. The germline V gene has CDR1 SNHLY and CDR2 FYNNEI. As DNA, the CDR3 is TGTGCCAGCAGTGACAGGGGTACTGAAGCTTTCTTT. It yields the protein CASSDRGTEAFF.

V and J are TRBV5-1 and TRBJ2-5; 11 nucleotides match TRBD2. V lost 7 bases, J lost 1 base, and 12 bases stayed unmatched. CDR1 is SGHRS, CDR2 YFSETQ, per germline. This CDR3 contains 17 residues. DNA of the CDR3: TGCGCCAGCGGGGGGTCTCGGCTAGCGGGAGGCCAAGAGACCCAGTACTTC. It yields the protein CASGGSRLAGGQETQYF.

This CDR3 is CASSSGTSGSTDTQYF. In DNA form, the CDR3 reads TGTGCCAGCAGTTCAGGGACTAGCGGGAGCACAGATACGCAGTATTTT. The chain links TRBV28 to TRBJ2-3; 12 bases line up with TRBD2. The J segment lost 0 bases and the V segment lost 4 bases, leaving 2 bases of the junction unmatched. CDR3 length: 16 amino acids. CDR1 and CDR2 (germline): MDHEN, SYDVKM.

CDR3 protein: CATSMGRLYKNIQYF. The CDR3 DNA sequence: TGTGCCACCAGCATGGGCAGGCTCTACAAAAACATTCAGTACTTC. V usage is TRBV15 and J usage is TRBJ2-4, with D uncertain. Per the germline V gene, CDR1 is LNHNV and CDR2 is YYDKDF (reference sequence). This CDR3 comprises 15 residues. Deletions cut 4 bases from V and 3 bases from J, with 13 bases between.

This clone was seen ten or more times. The chain links TRBV5-8 to TRBJ2-3, with D tentatively TRBD2 (6 bases). Trimming took off 6 bases at V and 6 bases at J, with 14 bases between the two ends. The CDR3 runs 13 residues. Germline V CDR1 and CDR2: SGHTS, YDEGEE. The CDR3 loop reads CASMGGFWDTQYF. DNA for the CDR3: TGTGCCAGCATGGGGGGATTCTGGGATACGCAGTATTTT.

The chain couples TRBV28 to TRBJ2-7, with D uncertain. Trimming left V 4 bases short and J 4 bases short, with 11 bases between. CDR3 length: 13 amino acids. Germline lookup yields CDR1 MDHEN and CDR2 SYDVKM. The CDR3 region has the DNA TGTGCCAGCAGTTCCCCTGCTCTTTACGAGCAGTACTTC. Its translation: CASSSPALYEQYF.

The V and J genes are TRBV18 and TRBJ2-5; TRBD2 agrees at 10 bases. The CDR3 totals 16 residues. Germline V CDR1 and CDR2: KGHSH, LQKENI. Trimming took 4 bases from V and 5 from J; bases not matched to a gene: 10. In DNA form, the CDR3 reads TGTGCCAGCTCACGCTCTAGCGGGAGCGGCGAGGAGACCCAGTACTTC. Protein sequence: CASSRSSGSGEETQYF.

V and J are TRBV7-2 and TRBJ1-5, with 8 bases matching TRBD1. CDR1 and CDR2 (germline): SGHTA, FQGNSA. V trimming: 4 bases; J trimming: 7 bases; junction bases outside the gene matches: 12. The CDR3 contains 16 residues. The CDR3 region has the DNA TGTGCCAGCAGCTCAAACCTCCAGGGGGCTAGGCAGCCCCAGCATTTT. It specifies CASSSNLQGARQPQHF.

V usage is TRBV7-9 and J usage is TRBJ2-7, with D possibly matching TRBD1 (5 bases). Trimming shortened V by 5 bases and J by 0 bases, and 11 bases separated the two germline ends. From germline, CDR1 is SEHNR and CDR2 FQNEAQ (reference sequence). CDR3 length: 14 amino acids. CDR3 in amino acids: CASSPQGISYEQYF. The CDR3 nucleotides are TGTGCCAGCAGCCCGCAGGGTATCTCCTACGAGCAGTACTTC.

J is TRBJ1-2 and V is TRBV18, with TRBD1 matching 7 bases. Germline CDR1 is KGHSH and CDR2 is LQKENI. This CDR3 has 16 residues. Unmatched junction bases numbered 11, after V lost 3 bases and J lost 4 bases. CDR3 bases: TGTGCCAGCTCACCGCTCTTACAGGGGATCAGCTATGGCTACACCTTC. Encoded protein: CASSPLLQGISYGYTF.

A single count supports this clone. The rearrangement joins TRBV20-1 to TRBJ1-2; D might be TRBD1 (5 bases). The germline V and J ends were trimmed by 3 bases and 9 bases, with 11 bases remaining between them. This CDR3 has 11 amino acids. Germline V lookup: CDR1 DFQATT, CDR2 SNEGSKA (reference sequence). CDR3 sequence (DNA): TGCAGTGCTAGCAGGGTTAGGAGCTACACCTTC. The encoded protein is CSASRVRSYTF.

In DNA form, the CDR3 reads TGCAGCGTTGTGGGGGAGGGCAACTATGGCTACACCTTC. It translates to CSVVGEGNYGYTF. This chain links TRBV29-1 with TRBJ1-2; TRBD1 might be the D (5 bases). Per germline, CDR1 SQVTM and CDR2 ANQGSEA. Trimming pared 4 bases from V and 2 bases from J, leaving 11 bases between. This CDR3 region has 13 residues.

The chain carries TRBV2 and TRBJ1-1; 7 positions match TRBD1. This CDR3 contains 17 residues. The junction had 14 bases not matched to a gene; V was cut back by 7 bases and J by 0 bases. CDR1 is SNHLY, CDR2 FYNNEI, per germline. CDR3 sequence reads: CASIKSPGQIMNTEAFF. The CDR3 coding sequence is TGTGCCAGCATTAAGAGTCCGGGACAGATTATGAACACTGAAGCTTTCTTT.

The V and J genes are TRBV11-2 and TRBJ2-1; D gene ambiguous. With 5 bases removed from V and 9 bases from J, the gap between germline ends came to 17 bases. CDR3 size: 14 residues. The germline V gene has CDR1 SGHAT and CDR2 FQNNGV. CDR3 protein: CASSPQRGSGEQFF. The CDR3 nucleotides read TGTGCCAGCAGCCCGCAACGTGGTTCTGGTGAGCAGTTCTTC.

This chain uses TRBV27 with TRBJ2-5; D gene ambiguous. Germline V lookup: CDR1 MNHEY, CDR2 SMNVEV (reference sequence). V was trimmed by 5 bases and J by 5 bases, leaving 15 bases between them. CDR3 length equals 14 residues. CDR3 protein: CASSNSWNGETQYF. CDR3 nucleotide sequence: TGTGCCAGCAGTAACAGCTGGAATGGGGAGACCCAGTACTTC.

This sequence joins TRBV29-1 and TRBJ1-1; D gene ambiguous. Germline loops: CDR1 SQVTM, CDR2 ANQGSEA. The V end was cut by 4 bases, the J end by 1 base, with 4 bases between. CDR3 length: 11 residues. CDR3 coding DNA: TGCAGCGTTGCAAAGAACACTGAAGCTTTCTTT. Its protein is CSVAKNTEAFF. Full variable domain (remainder filled in from reference TRBV29-1 and TRBJ1-1): SAVISQKPSRDICQRGTSLTIQCQVDSQVTMMFWYRQQPGQSLTLIATANQGSEATYESGFVIDKFPISRPNLTFSTLTVSNMSPEDSSIYLCSVAKNTEAFFGQGTRLTVV.

This clone was counted a single time. V and J are TRBV10-3 and TRBJ1-3, with TRBD1 as a possible D gene (5 bases). Germline V lookup: CDR1 ENHRY, CDR2 SYGVKD. There are 13 residues in the CDR3. Trimming left V 10 bases short and J 3 bases short, with 13 bases between. The CDR3 here is CATRDLVGNTIYF. As DNA, the CDR3 is TGTGCCACGAGGGACTTGGTTGGAAACACCATATATTTT.

The chain couples TRBV2 to TRBJ2-6; 7 positions agree with TRBD2. From germline, CDR1 is SNHLY and CDR2 FYNNEI. Unmatched junction bases numbered 9, after V lost 6 bases and J lost 4 bases. The CDR3 is 16 residues long. CDR3 DNA: TGTGCCAGCAGAACGGGGGGTTCTGTAGGGGCCAACGTCCTGACTTTC. Its protein is CASRTGGSVGANVLTF.

This clone was found many times. The J gene is TRBJ2-1, the V gene TRBV27, with 13 positions matching TRBD2. There are 14 residues in the CDR3. Germline V CDR1 and CDR2: MNHEY, SMNVEV (reference sequence). With V trimmed by 6 bases and J by 5 bases, 1 base remained unmatched. CDR3 bases: TGTGCCAGCAGGGGACTAGCGGGAAACAATGAGCAGTTCTTC. It specifies CASRGLAGNNEQFF.

The table lists this clone with a few counts. V gene TRBV2 combines with J gene TRBJ2-5; 9 positions agree with TRBD1. The CDR3 extends over 13 amino acids. After removal of 4 bases from V and 5 bases from J, the junction contained 2 bases not matched to a gene. CDR1 SNHLY and CDR2 FYNNEI come from the germline V gene. This CDR3 is CASSGDRAETQYF. CDR3 in DNA: TGTGCCAGCAGTGGGGACAGGGCGGAGACCCAGTACTTC.

This clone has a single count. V gene TRBV5-6 combines with J gene TRBJ2-5; 13 bases align to TRBD2. This CDR3 region has 19 residues. The germline gives CDR1 SGHDT, CDR2 YYEEEE. V shed 3 bases and J 0 bases; nucleotides not matched to a gene: 11. The CDR3 region is CASSSWTSGRLKYQETQYF. CDR3 DNA sequence: TGTGCCAGCAGCTCTTGGACTAGCGGGAGACTCAAGTACCAAGAGACCCAGTACTTC.

V is TRBV19 and J is TRBJ2-2; 8 nucleotides match TRBD1. CDR3 length: 14 residues. The germline V gene has CDR1 LNHDA and CDR2 SQIVND (reference sequence). J was trimmed by 8 bases and V by 6 bases; bases with no gene match: 8. CDR3 amino acids: CASRKAGGRGELFF. The DNA of the CDR3 is TGTGCCAGTAGGAAAGCAGGGGGCCGGGGGGAGCTGTTTTTT. Full variable domain (remainder filled in from reference TRBV19 and TRBJ2-2): DGGITQSPKYLFRKEGQNVTLSCEQNLNHDAMYWYRQDPGQGLRLIYYSQIVNDFQKGDIAEGYSVSREKKESFPLTVTSAQKNPTAFYLCASRKAGGRGELFFGEGSRLTVL.

V is TRBV5-1 and J is TRBJ2-5; D perhaps matches TRBD1 (6 bases). The CDR3 extends over 15 amino acids. Trimming shortened V by 2 bases and J by 2 bases, and 13 bases separated the two germline ends. CDR1 is SGHRS and CDR2 is YFSETQ in the germline V gene. DNA of the CDR3: TGCGCCAGCAGCTTTCTACCGACAGGACAAGAGACCCAGTACTTC. Its translation: CASSFLPTGQETQYF.

This chain connects TRBV2 to TRBJ2-1, with D perhaps given as TRBD1 or TRBD2 (6 bases each). The V end lost 5 bases, the J end lost 9 bases, and 17 bases lay between the germline ends. CDR1 SNHLY and CDR2 FYNNEI come from the germline V gene. CDR3 length: 14 residues. The CDR3 nucleotides are TGTGCCAGCAGTTCGCGACAGGCCGGGGGTGAGCAGTTCTTC. Translated: CASSSRQAGGEQFF.

The chain employs TRBV10-3 and TRBJ2-3; TRBD2 matches 7 bases. The CDR3 has 16 residues. CDR1 ENHRY and CDR2 SYGVKD come from the germline V gene. Trimming removed 0 bases from V and 1 base from J; junction bases left unmatched: 4. CDR3 protein: CAISESNLAGTDTQYF. The DNA of the CDR3 is TGTGCCATCAGTGAGTCGAATCTAGCGGGCACAGATACGCAGTATTTT.